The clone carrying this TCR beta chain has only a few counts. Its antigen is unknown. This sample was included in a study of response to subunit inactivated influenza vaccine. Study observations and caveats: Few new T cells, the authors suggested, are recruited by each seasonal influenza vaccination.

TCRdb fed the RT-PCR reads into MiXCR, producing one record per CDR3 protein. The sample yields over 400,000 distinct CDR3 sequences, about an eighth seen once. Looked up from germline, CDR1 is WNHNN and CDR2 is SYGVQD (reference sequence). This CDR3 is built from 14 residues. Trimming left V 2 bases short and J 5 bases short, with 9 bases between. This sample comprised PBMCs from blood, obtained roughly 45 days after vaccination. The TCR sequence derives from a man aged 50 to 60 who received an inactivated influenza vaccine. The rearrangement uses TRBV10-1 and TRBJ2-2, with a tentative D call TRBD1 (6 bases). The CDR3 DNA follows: TGCGCCAGCAGTGAGGCACAGGGAACCGGGGAGCTGTTTTTT. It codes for CASSEAQGTGELFF.